Here is one T cell receptor (beta chain) with its context. Its antigen is currently unknown. Data came from immunoSEQ multiplex PCR; TCRdb stores just in-frame clones and leaves some out. The table records some 110,000 clones, about 92% of them present only once. The entry originates in a study of T cell responses to AZD1222 COVID-19 vaccine. The CDR3 runs 14 residues. J lost 7 bases, V lost 5 bases, and 5 bases had no gene match. From germline, CDR1 is MDHEN and CDR2 SYDVKM. Findings and limits, study-wide: Close to half of all spike-specific TCRs reportedly target regions of the variants that are unmutated. Clonal diversity may have been underestimated in mostly white British donors. Vaccine-associated CD4 TCRs spanned spike, dominant at 160-218 and 743-854.

The chain carries TRBV28 and TRBJ2-1; TRBD2 agrees at 10 bases. This specimen was peripheral blood, taken on day 0 of AZD1222 vaccination. This TCR came from an adult in good health. The CDR3 region is CASSLSSGSNEQFF. In DNA form, the CDR3 reads TGTGCCAGCAGTCTCTCTAGCGGGAGTAATGAGCAGTTCTTC.